Presented here are 7 T cell receptor beta chains from one specimen sequenced in a study of T cell responses to AZD1222 COVID-19 vaccine. TCRdb keeps only in-frame clones here, not all; method: immunoSEQ multiplex PCR. The sample consists of roughly 55,000 clones, roughly 85% of them appearing once. The sequenced sample was peripheral blood, obtained on day 0 of AZD1222 vaccination. Source of these receptors: an adult in good health.

The V call is TRBV2, the J call TRBJ1-2; D gene uncertain. The germline CDR1 and CDR2 sequences are SNHLY and FYNNEI. This CDR3 region has 11 residues. The V end was cut by 0 bases, the J end by 8 bases, with 4 bases between. The CDR3 spells CASSEADGYTF. In DNA form, the CDR3 reads TGTGCCAGCAGTGAAGCAGACGGCTACACCTTC.

The chain recombines TRBV6-5 with TRBJ2-7; D is possibly TRBD1 (6 bases). The CDR3 loop spans 15 amino acids. From germline, CDR1 is MNHEY and CDR2 SVGAGI. V lost 5 bases and J lost 5, with 19 bases in between. The CDR3 loop reads CASSPARTEYNEQYF. The CDR3 bases are TGTGCCAGCAGTCCCGCAAGGACAGAGTATAACGAGCAGTACTTC.

This clone has only one observation. The rearrangement joins TRBV28 to TRBJ1-5; 10 nucleotides match TRBD1. The CDR3 consists of 15 residues. The germline V gene encodes CDR1 MDHEN and CDR2 SYDVKM. Trimming cost V 10 bases and J 0 bases; bases outside gene matches: 6. The CDR3 DNA follows: TGTGCCATTCGGGGACAGGGGCTTAGCAATCAGCCCCAGCATTTT. Its protein product is CAIRGQGLSNQPQHF.

The J gene is TRBJ1-2, the V gene TRBV5-6; TRBD1 might be the D (5 bases). Germline assignment: CDR1 SGHDT and CDR2 YYEEEE. V lost 6 bases to trimming and J lost 4 bases, with 16 bases between them. The CDR3 runs 14 residues. CDR3: CASNQGSPGYGYTF. In nucleotides, the CDR3 is TGTGCCAGCAACCAGGGATCCCCGGGCTATGGCTACACCTTC.

The chain is built from TRBV30 and TRBJ2-3, with no clear D. Germline-derived CDR1 and CDR2 are GTSNPN and SVGIG (reference sequence). This CDR3 has 11 residues. Trimming removed 3 bases from V and 6 bases from J, with 7 bases in between. The CDR3 sequence is CAWSAGDTQYF. The CDR3 DNA sequence: TGTGCCTGGAGCGCCGGGGATACGCAGTATTTT.

The rearrangement uses TRBV5-4 and TRBJ2-2; no reliable D call. Germline CDR1 SGHNT, CDR2 YYREEE (reference sequence). The CDR3 covers 16 residues. V shed 0 bases and J shed 1 base, with 10 bases lying between them. The CDR3 region has the DNA TGTGCCAGCAGCTTGGAAACGGGTAGGAACACCGGGGAGCTGTTTTTT. Encoded protein: CASSLETGRNTGELFF.

Only a few counts were recorded for this clone. CDR3 amino acids: CASSSAGQGSYGYTF. CDR3 DNA sequence: TGTGCCAGCAGTTCAGCCGGACAGGGTAGCTATGGCTACACCTTC. The rearrangement joins TRBV28 to TRBJ1-2, with 8 nucleotides matching TRBD1. Germline-derived CDR1 and CDR2 are MDHEN and SYDVKM. V was pared by 4 bases and J by 4 bases, with 8 bases of the junction left unmatched. The CDR3 is 15 residues long.